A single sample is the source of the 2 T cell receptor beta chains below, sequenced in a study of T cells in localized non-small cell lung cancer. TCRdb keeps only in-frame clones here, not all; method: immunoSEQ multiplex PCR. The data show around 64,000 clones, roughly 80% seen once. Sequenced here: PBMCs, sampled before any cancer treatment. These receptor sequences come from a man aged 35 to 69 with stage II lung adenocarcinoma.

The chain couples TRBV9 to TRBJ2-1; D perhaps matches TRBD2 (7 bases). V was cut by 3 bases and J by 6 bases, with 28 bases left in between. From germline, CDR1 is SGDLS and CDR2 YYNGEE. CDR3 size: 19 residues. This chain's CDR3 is CASSASIGGEGRVPNEQFF. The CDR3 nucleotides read TGTGCCAGCAGCGCCTCCATAGGGGGGGAAGGACGGGTTCCCAATGAGCAGTTCTTC.

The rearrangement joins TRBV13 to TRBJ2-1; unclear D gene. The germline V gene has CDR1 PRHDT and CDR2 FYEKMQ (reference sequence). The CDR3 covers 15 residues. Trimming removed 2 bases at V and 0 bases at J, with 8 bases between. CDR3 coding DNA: TGTGCCAGCAGCTTACCCATGAGCTCCTACAATGAGCAGTTCTTC. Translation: CASSLPMSSYNEQFF.